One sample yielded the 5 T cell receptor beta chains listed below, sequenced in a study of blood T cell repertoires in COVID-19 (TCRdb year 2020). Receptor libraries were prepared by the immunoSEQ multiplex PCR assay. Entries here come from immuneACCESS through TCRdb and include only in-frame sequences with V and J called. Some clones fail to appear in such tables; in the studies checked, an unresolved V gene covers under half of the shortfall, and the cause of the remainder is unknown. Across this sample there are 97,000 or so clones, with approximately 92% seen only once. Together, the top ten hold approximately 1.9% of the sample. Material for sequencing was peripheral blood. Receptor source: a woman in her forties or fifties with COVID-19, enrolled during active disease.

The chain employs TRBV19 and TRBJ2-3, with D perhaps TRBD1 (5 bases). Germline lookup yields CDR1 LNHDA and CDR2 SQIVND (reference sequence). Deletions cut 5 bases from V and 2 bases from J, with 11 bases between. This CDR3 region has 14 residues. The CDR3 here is CASSSTATTDTQYF. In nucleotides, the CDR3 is TGTGCCAGTAGTTCGACAGCGACCACAGATACGCAGTATTTT.

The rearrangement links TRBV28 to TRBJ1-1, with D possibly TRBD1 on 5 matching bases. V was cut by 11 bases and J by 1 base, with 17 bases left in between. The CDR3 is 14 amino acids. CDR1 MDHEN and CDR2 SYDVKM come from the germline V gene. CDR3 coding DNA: TGTGCCGAACGACGGAGGGGCCAGAACACTGAAGCTTTCTTT. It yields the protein CAERRRGQNTEAFF.

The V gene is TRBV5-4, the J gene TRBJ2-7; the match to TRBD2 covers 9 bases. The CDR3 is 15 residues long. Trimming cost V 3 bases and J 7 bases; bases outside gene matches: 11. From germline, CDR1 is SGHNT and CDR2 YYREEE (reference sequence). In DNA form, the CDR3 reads TGTGCCAGCAGCTGGGTTGGAGCGGGGGGAGGAGAGCAGTACTTC. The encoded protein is CASSWVGAGGGEQYF.

CDR3 bases: TGTGCCACCAGTGACGGGGACAGGGCGGTGCGAGAGACCCAGTACTTC. As protein: CATSDGDRAVRETQYF. This chain joins TRBV24-1 and TRBJ2-5; 9 bases are a match to TRBD1. From germline, CDR1 is KGHDR and CDR2 SFDVKD. This CDR3 is 16 amino acids long. J gave up 4 bases and V 4 bases, and 9 bases lay outside the gene matches.

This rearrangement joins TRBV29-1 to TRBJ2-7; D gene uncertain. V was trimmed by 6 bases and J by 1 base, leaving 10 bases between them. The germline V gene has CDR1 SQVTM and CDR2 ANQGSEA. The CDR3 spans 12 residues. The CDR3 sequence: CSVGVLSYEQYV. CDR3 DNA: TGCAGCGTAGGAGTCCTTTCCTACGAGCAGTACGTC.